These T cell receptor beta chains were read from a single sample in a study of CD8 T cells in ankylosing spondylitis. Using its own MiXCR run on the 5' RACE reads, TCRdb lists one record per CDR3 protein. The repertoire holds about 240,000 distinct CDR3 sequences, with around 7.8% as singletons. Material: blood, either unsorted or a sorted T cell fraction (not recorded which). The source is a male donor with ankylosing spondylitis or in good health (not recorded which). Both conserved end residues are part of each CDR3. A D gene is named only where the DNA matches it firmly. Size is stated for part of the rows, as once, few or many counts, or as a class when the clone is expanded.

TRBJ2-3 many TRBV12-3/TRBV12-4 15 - CASSPLGISTDTQYF TGTGCCAGCAGCCCCCTCGGCATTAGCACAGATACGCAGTATTTT
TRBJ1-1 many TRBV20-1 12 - CSANWRRAEAFF TGCAGTGCTAACTGGAGAAGGGCTGAAGCTTTCTTT
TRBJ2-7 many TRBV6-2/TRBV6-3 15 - CASSYSRRWDYEQYF TGTGCCAGCAGTTACTCTAGGCGGTGGGACTACGAGCAGTACTTC
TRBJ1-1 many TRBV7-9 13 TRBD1 CASSLEGQGRAFF TGTGCCAGCAGCTTAGAAGGACAGGGTCGGGCTTTCTTT
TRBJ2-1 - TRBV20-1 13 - CSASLGTYNEQFF TGCAGTGCTAGTCTGGGCACCTACAATGAGCAGTTCTTC
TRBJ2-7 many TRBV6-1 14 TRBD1 CASRPETGIYEQYF TGTGCCAGCAGGCCTGAGACAGGGATCTACGAGCAGTACTTC
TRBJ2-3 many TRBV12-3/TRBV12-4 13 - CASSFSGTDTQYF TGTGCCAGCAGTTTCTCCGGCACAGATACGCAGTATTTT
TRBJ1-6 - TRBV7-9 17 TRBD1 CASSLGQESSYNSPLHF TGTGCCAGCAGCCTGGGACAGGAGAGCTCCTATAATTCACCCCTCCACTTT
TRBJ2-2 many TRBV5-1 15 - CASSLAGSGTGELFF TGCGCCAGCAGCTTGGCCGGGTCTGGCACCGGGGAGCTGTTTTTT
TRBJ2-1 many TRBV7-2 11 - CASRRNNEQFF TGTGCCAGCAGACGGAACAATGAGCAGTTCTTC
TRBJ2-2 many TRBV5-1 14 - CASSLDRETGELFF TGCGCCAGCAGCTTGGACAGGGAGACCGGGGAGCTGTTTTTT
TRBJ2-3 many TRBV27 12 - CASSSPPNTQYF TGTGCCAGCAGTTCGCCTCCGAATACGCAGTATTTT
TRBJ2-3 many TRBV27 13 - CASSPSRGDTQYF TGTGCCAGCAGTCCCTCGAGGGGAGATACGCAGTATTTT
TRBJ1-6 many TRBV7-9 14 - CASSSGRLNSPLHF TGTGCCAGCAGCTCGGGACGGCTTAATTCACCCCTCCACTTT
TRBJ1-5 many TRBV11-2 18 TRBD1 CASSLGRRTGASNQPQHF TGTGCCAGCAGCTTAGGAAGGAGGACAGGGGCTAGCAATCAGCCCCAGCATTTT
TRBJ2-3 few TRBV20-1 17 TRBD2 CSASAGTSGRARDTQYF TGCAGTGCCAGCGCCGGGACTAGCGGCCGCGCGAGGGATACGCAGTATTTT
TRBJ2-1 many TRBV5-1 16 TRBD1 CASSLPWDRGGNEQFF TGCGCCAGCAGCCTGCCTTGGGACAGGGGAGGCAATGAGCAGTTCTTC
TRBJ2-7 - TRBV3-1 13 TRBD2 CAISRGGSYEQYF TGTGCCATCTCCCGGGGGGGGTCCTACGAGCAGTACTTC
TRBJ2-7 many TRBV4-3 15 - CASSQGAASSYEQYF TGCGCCAGCAGCCAAGGGGCGGCAAGCTCCTACGAGCAGTACTTC
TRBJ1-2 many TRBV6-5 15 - CASSSGTPTNYGYTF TGTGCCAGCAGTTCCGGGACACCGACTAACTATGGCTACACCTTC
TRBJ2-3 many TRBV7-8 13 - CASSFTQSDTQYF TGTGCCAGCAGCTTTACACAGTCAGATACGCAGTATTTT
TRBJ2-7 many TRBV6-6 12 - CASSPTGEEQYF TGTGCCAGCAGCCCCACCGGGGAGGAGCAGTACTTC
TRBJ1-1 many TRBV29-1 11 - CSVEEFKEAFF TGCAGCGTTGAGGAGTTCAAAGAAGCTTTCTTT
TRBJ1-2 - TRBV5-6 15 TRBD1 CASSLYRTGVDGYTF TGTGCCAGCAGCTTGTACAGGACAGGGGTTGATGGCTACACCTTC
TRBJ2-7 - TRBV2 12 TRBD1 CASRDRALEQYF TGTGCCAGCAGGGACAGGGCCCTCGAGCAGTACTTC
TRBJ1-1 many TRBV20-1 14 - CSAREGGTNTEAFF TGCAGTGCTAGAGAGGGCGGGACGAACACTGAAGCTTTCTTT
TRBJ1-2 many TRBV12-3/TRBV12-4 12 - CASGLPGYGYTF TGTGCCAGCGGGTTACCCGGGTATGGCTACACCTTC
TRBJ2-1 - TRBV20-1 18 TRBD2 CSSIPGLAGARGDNEQFF TGCAGCTCTATCCCGGGACTAGCGGGGGCCCGTGGAGACAATGAGCAGTTCTTC
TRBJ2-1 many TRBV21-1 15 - CASSKVRQNYNEQFF TGTGCCAGCAGCAAAGTCAGACAGAACTACAATGAGCAGTTCTTC
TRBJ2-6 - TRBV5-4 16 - CASSLALGTGANVLTF TGTGCCAGCAGCTTAGCTTTGGGGACTGGGGCCAACGTCCTGACTTTC
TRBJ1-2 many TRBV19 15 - CASSIDGGANYGYTF TGTGCCAGTAGTATAGATGGGGGTGCTAACTATGGCTACACCTTC